This TCR beta chain was captured in a study of blood T cell repertoires in COVID-19. As for the study in general: Sites across the United States, Italy and Spain contributed samples from acute and convalescent COVID-19. The analysed material was cDNA or gDNA that came from T cells, B-cell-depleted T cells, or PBMCs.

During active infection, Seattle patients enrolled and were then monitored through disease. Original processing notes: From reference gene primer amplification, estimates of nucleated cell counts were derived. Clones were read by immunoSEQ multiplex PCR, and TCRdb kept only the in-frame ones, dropping some. That table supplies the V and J calls and clone size; D and trimming were determined from the DNA. In the table there are roughly 220,000 clones, 81% of which are singletons. Germline CDR1 SGHTS, CDR2 YDEGEE. The V end was cut by 1 base, the J end by 8 bases, with 10 bases between. The CDR3 totals 12 residues.

Sequencing input: peripheral blood. This receptor was identified in a woman of 80 years or more with COVID-19, enrolled during active disease. The genes are TRBV5-8 and TRBJ2-7; a possible D gene is TRBD2 (6 bases). CDR3 residues: CASSLSREKQYF. CDR3 in DNA: TGTGCCAGCAGCTTGAGTCGGGAGAAGCAGTACTTC.